This T cell receptor beta chain is drawn from a study of cytomegalovirus exposure and HLA in healthy donors. On the study more broadly: A later analysis reported the 100 to 150 validation repertoires used the same platform as the 666 first-cohort repertoires.

The study, taken as a whole, reports: According to a later analysis, TCR clusters from the first cohort tended to co-occur in the 90 to 150 validation repertoires. Per published reports, the classifier diagnosed cytomegalovirus status with high specificity and sensitivity.

This clone was seen a few times. Its cognate antigen is unknown. Germline lookup yields CDR1 MGHRA and CDR2 YSYEKL. The V and J ends lost 4 bases and 0 bases respectively, with 10 bases between them. This CDR3 region has 14 residues. Using immunoSEQ multiplex PCR, the repertoire was profiled, and TCRdb retains in-frame clones only, with some absent. The sample holds approximately 120,000 clones, 88% seen once. Sequencing was performed on PBMCs. V usage is TRBV4-1 and J usage is TRBJ2-7; a possible D gene is TRBD2 (5 bases). The TCR was taken from a woman aged 18-29 years in good health and CMV-seronegative. The CDR3 DNA is TGCGCCAGCAGCCGAGGGCCCAGCTCCTACGAGCAGTACTTC. It specifies CASSRGPSSYEQYF.